The next 22 T cell receptor beta chains were all read from a single sample in a study of CD8 T cells in Susac syndrome. Random hexamers were used to reverse transcribe an amount of roughly 0.45 to 1 ug RNA. TCRdb called the immunoSEQ multiplex PCR reads again in MiXCR, with one record for every CDR3 protein. The table lists about 100,000 distinct CDR3 sequences, approximately 95% of them singletons. What was sequenced was CD8+ T cells from PBMCs. The receptors derive from a human donor with Susac syndrome.

The chain joins TRBV15 to TRBJ2-7, with 9 bases aligning to TRBD2. The CDR3 sequence is 16 residues long. Per germline, CDR1 LNHNV and CDR2 YYDKDF (reference sequence). V lost 5 bases to trimming and J lost 2 bases; unmatched junction nucleotides: 10. DNA for the CDR3: TGTGCCACCAGCGGACGGACTAGCGAGTCAGCCTACGAGCAGTACTTC. Protein: CATSGRTSESAYEQYF.

The CDR3 sequence is CASTSGGANEQFF. CDR3 in DNA: TGCGCCAGCACTAGCGGGGGGGCTAATGAGCAGTTCTTC. The J gene is TRBJ2-1, the V gene TRBV5-1; 12 nucleotides match TRBD2. V was clipped by 6 bases and J by 7 bases; unmatched bases: 2. This CDR3 region has 13 residues. Germline lookup yields CDR1 SGHRS and CDR2 YFSETQ. The whole variable domain, remainder taken from reference TRBV5-1 and TRBJ2-1, is KAGVTQTPRYLIKTRGQQVTLSCSPISGHRSVSWYQQTPGQGLQFLFEYFSETQRNKGNFPGRFSGRQFSNSRSEMNVSTLELGDSALYLCASTSGGANEQFFGPGTRLTVL.

V usage is TRBV2 and J usage is TRBJ2-2; 15 bases match TRBD2. CDR1 SNHLY and CDR2 FYNNEI come from the germline V gene. V lost 6 bases and J lost 3; bases outside the gene matches: 5. This CDR3 is 17 amino acids long. The CDR3 sequence: CASRRTSGRGYTGELFF. CDR3 DNA sequence: TGTGCCAGCAGGAGGACTAGCGGGAGGGGGTACACCGGGGAGCTGTTTTTT.

The chain is built from TRBV29-1 and TRBJ2-5, with 8 bases matching TRBD1. J was trimmed by 2 bases and V by 1 base; bases with no gene match: 0. CDR1 SQVTM and CDR2 ANQGSEA come from the germline V gene. There are 13 residues in the CDR3. The CDR3 loop is CSVEGTGQETQYF. The CDR3 DNA follows: TGCAGCGTTGAAGGGACAGGGCAAGAGACCCAGTACTTC.

The chain couples TRBV27 to TRBJ2-7; tentatively, D is TRBD2 (6 bases). Trimming took 1 base from V and 4 from J, leaving 20 bases between them. The length of the CDR3 is 17 residues. Germline V gene data show CDR1 as MNHEY and CDR2 as SMNVEV (reference sequence). The CDR3: CASSLFPLTGTPYEQYF. The CDR3 DNA follows: TGTGCCAGCAGTTTATTCCCCCTAACCGGGACTCCGTACGAGCAGTACTTC.

This chain joins TRBV5-1 and TRBJ2-2; D perhaps matches TRBD1 (6 bases). CDR3 length: 14 residues. Germline CDR1 reads SGHRS; CDR2 reads YFSETQ. V gave up 2 bases and J gave up 5 bases, with 10 bases separating them. Written as DNA, the CDR3 is TGCGCCAGCAGCTTTGGGACACTAACCGGGGAGCTGTTTTTT. Amino acids: CASSFGTLTGELFF.

The genes are TRBV12-3 or TRBV12-4 and TRBJ2-2; 10 bases line up with TRBD2. The J segment lost 6 bases and the V segment lost 5 bases, leaving 6 bases of the junction unmatched. The length of the CDR3 is 15 residues. The CDR3 DNA reads as TGTGCCAGCAGTCTAGTAGCGGGAGGTCCCGGGGAGCTGTTTTTT. Protein sequence: CASSLVAGGPGELFF.

The chain employs TRBV5-1 and TRBJ2-5, with TRBD2 identical over 9 bases. J lost 2 bases, V lost 2 bases, and 4 bases had no gene match. CDR1 is SGHRS and CDR2 is YFSETQ in the germline V gene. The length of the CDR3 is 15 residues. The CDR3 nucleotides read TGCGCCAGCAGCTTAACGACTAGCGGACAAGAGACCCAGTACTTC. Translated: CASSLTTSGQETQYF.

This chain joins TRBV14 and TRBJ2-5, with 10 bases matching TRBD1. The CDR3 runs to 16 residues. V gave up 1 base and J gave up 5 bases; unmatched junction bases: 7. Germline V gene data show CDR1 as SGHDN and CDR2 as FVKESK. The CDR3 nucleotides are TGTGCCAGCAGCCAAGCTCCGGGACAGGGGAGGGAGACCCAGTACTTC. It is translated as CASSQAPGQGRETQYF. Together with reference TRBV14 and TRBJ2-5, the CDR3 gives the full variable domain: EAGVTQFPSHSVIEKGQTVTLRCDPISGHDNLYWYRRVMGKEIKFLLHFVKESKQDESGMPNNRFLAERTGGTYSTLKVQPAELEDSGVYFCASSQAPGQGRETQYFGPGTRLLVL.

The chain links TRBV20-1 to TRBJ2-1; D is possibly TRBD2 (6 bases). CDR3 size: 13 residues. V lost 0 bases to trimming and J lost 9 bases, with 12 bases between them. Per germline, CDR1 DFQATT and CDR2 SNEGSKA (reference sequence). Here the CDR3 DNA reads TGCAGTGCTAGAGATACGGGGGAACGTGAGCAGTTCTTC. This sequence encodes CSARDTGEREQFF.

The chain couples TRBV14 to TRBJ2-6; 9 nucleotides align to TRBD2. This CDR3 region has 18 residues. Germline lookup yields CDR1 SGHDN and CDR2 FVKESK. J was trimmed by 0 bases and V by 4 bases; bases with no gene match: 7. The chain's CDR3 is CASSPNLAGYSGANVLTF. The CDR3, as DNA: TGTGCCAGCAGCCCTAACCTAGCGGGATACTCTGGGGCCAACGTCCTGACTTTC.

CDR3 residues: CASSLGGAPLTGANVLTF. The CDR3 bases are TGTGCCAGCAGCTTAGGTGGTGCACCCTTAACTGGGGCCAACGTCCTGACTTTC. The chain combines TRBV7-2 with TRBJ2-6, with no clear D. Deletions cut 1 base from V and 2 bases from J, with 15 bases between. This CDR3 contains 18 residues. CDR1 is SGHTA and CDR2 is FQGNSA in the germline V gene.

The CDR3 spells CSVEPVRFGGYTF. CDR3 bases: TGCAGCGTTGAGCCCGTCCGCTTCGGGGGCTACACCTTC. The J gene is TRBJ1-2, the V gene TRBV29-1; no clear D gene. Germline V gene data show CDR1 as SQVTM and CDR2 as ANQGSEA. CDR3 length: 13 residues. V gave up 3 bases and J gave up 8 bases, with 16 bases separating them.

The chain uses TRBV7-9 and TRBJ2-7; D is perhaps TRBD1 or TRBD2 (5 bases each). Germline loops: CDR1 SEHNR, CDR2 FQNEAQ (reference sequence). This CDR3 spans 13 amino acids. V was clipped by 1 base and J by 5 bases, with 9 bases between them. CDR3 residues: CASSLGGTNEQYF. The CDR3 region has the DNA TGTGCCAGCAGCTTAGGAGGGACCAACGAGCAGTACTTC.

The rearrangement joins TRBV20-1 to TRBJ2-3; the D gene is possibly TRBD2 (6 bases). Germline V gene data show CDR1 as DFQATT and CDR2 as SNEGSKA (reference sequence). The CDR3 totals 14 residues. Trimming removed 6 bases from V and 4 bases from J, with 17 bases in between. The CDR3 sequence is CSAEGMGEADTQYF. The DNA for the CDR3 is TGCAGTGCCGAGGGGATGGGGGAGGCAGATACGCAGTATTTT.

The V and J genes are TRBV12-3 or TRBV12-4 and TRBJ1-5; no firm D call. The CDR3 totals 13 residues. V dropped 3 bases and J dropped 2 bases, with 5 bases sitting between them. The DNA of the CDR3 is TGTGCCAGCAGTTTTTTCGGCAATCAGCCCCAGCATTTT. Translated, it gives CASSFFGNQPQHF.

The gene calls are TRBV6-5 and TRBJ2-7; TRBD1 or TRBD2 may be the D gene (6 bases each). The ends were cut back, 5 bases at V and 0 bases at J, with 14 bases in the middle. CDR3 length: 15 amino acids. Germline loops: CDR1 MNHEY, CDR2 SVGAGI. The CDR3 sequence is CASSTPGGSSYEQYF. DNA of the CDR3: TGTGCCAGCAGTACCCCCGGGGGCAGCTCCTACGAGCAGTACTTC.

The chain employs TRBV25-1 and TRBJ2-7; 10 nucleotides match TRBD2. The germline gives CDR1 MGHDK, CDR2 SYGVNS. CDR3 size: 16 residues. V was clipped by 4 bases and J by 1 base; unmatched bases: 7. CDR3 DNA: TGTGCCAGCAGTGGGATTAGCGGGAGGAATTCCTACGAGCAGTACTTC. It specifies CASSGISGRNSYEQYF.

This sequence joins TRBV7-3 and TRBJ2-2, with 7 bases matching TRBD2. The CDR3 is 15 residues long. V shed 6 bases, J shed 2 bases, and the junction held 6 bases outside the gene matches. CDR1 is SGHTA, CDR2 FQGTGA, per germline. CDR3 residues: CASRVASGNTGELFF. The DNA for the CDR3 is TGTGCCAGCAGGGTGGCTAGCGGAAACACCGGGGAGCTGTTTTTT.

In its sample, this clonotype was seen a few times. The chain combines TRBV7-9 with TRBJ2-5; weak D call: TRBD2 (5 bases). Deletions cut 5 bases from V and 2 bases from J, with 18 bases between. In germline, CDR1 is SEHNR, CDR2 FQNEAQ (reference sequence). The length of the CDR3 is 16 residues. The CDR3 DNA reads as TGTGCCAGCAGCGATAGCGCGTGGCAAATTCAAGAGACCCAGTACTTC. Translating gives CASSDSAWQIQETQYF.

This chain connects TRBV29-1 to TRBJ1-1; no reliable D call. Trimming cost V 3 bases and J 2 bases, with 4 bases left between them. Germline lookup yields CDR1 SQVTM and CDR2 ANQGSEA. This CDR3 is 11 amino acids long. CDR3 sequence: CSVEINTEAFF. The CDR3 DNA follows: TGCAGCGTTGAGATTAACACTGAAGCTTTCTTT.

The V and J genes are TRBV7-9 and TRBJ2-1, with unresolved D. The germline V gene has CDR1 SEHNR and CDR2 FQNEAQ (reference sequence). Between the trimmed V and J ends, which lost 1 base and 6 bases, there was a span of 10 bases. The length of the CDR3 is 14 residues. CDR3: CASSLVARFNEQFF. DNA of the CDR3: TGTGCCAGCAGCTTAGTCGCTAGATTCAATGAGCAGTTCTTC.